The 8 T cell receptor beta chains presented below share a single source sample, sequenced in a study of glioma-infiltrating T cells after dendritic cell vaccination. Time point defined: after dendritic cell vaccination, including at tumor progression/relapse. Method: immunoSEQ multiplex PCR; TCRdb's copy keeps in-frame clones and lacks some. The sample records more than 85,000 clones, 90% being singletons. This specimen was blood, taken after dendritic cell vaccination. The receptors were sampled from a human donor with glioblastoma.

This clone appeared once. The chain has TRBV30 and TRBJ1-1; no clear D. Germline values: CDR1 GTSNPN, CDR2 SVGIG (reference sequence). Trimming removed 0 bases at V and 1 base at J, with 9 bases between. The CDR3 is 14 amino acids. In DNA form, the CDR3 reads TGTGCCTGGAGTGTTCTCGGGGAGAACACTGAAGCTTTCTTT. This sequence encodes CAWSVLGENTEAFF.

This clone was counted a single time. Other DNA sequences in this specimen translate into the identical CDR3. This chain connects TRBV19 to TRBJ1-5; tentatively, D is TRBD1 (5 bases). The CDR3 totals 14 residues. The germline CDR1 and CDR2 sequences are LNHDA and SQIVND (reference sequence). V was pared by 3 bases and J by 4 bases, with 10 bases between. The CDR3 loop is CASSMSGGNQPQHF. CDR3 bases: TGTGCCAGTAGTATGTCGGGGGGGAATCAGCCCCAGCATTTT. Combining the CDR3 with reference TRBV19 and TRBJ1-5 gives the whole variable domain DGGITQSPKYLFRKEGQNVTLSCEQNLNHDAMYWYRQDPGQGLRLIYYSQIVNDFQKGDIAEGYSVSREKKESFPLTVTSAQKNPTAFYLCASSMSGGNQPQHFGDGTRLSIL.

V and J are TRBV5-1 and TRBJ2-7; the D gene is possibly TRBD2 (5 bases). This CDR3 has 15 residues. The germline CDR1 and CDR2 sequences are SGHRS and YFSETQ. Trimming took 6 bases from V and 0 from J, leaving 16 bases between them. The CDR3 region has the DNA TGCGCCAGCAAGGAGAGCGGAGGACGCTCCTACGAGCAGTACTTC. Its translation: CASKESGGRSYEQYF.

V is TRBV6-5 and J is TRBJ2-3; TRBD2 agrees at 11 bases. With V trimmed by 6 bases and J by 5 bases, 7 bases remained unmatched. The germline gives CDR1 MNHEY, CDR2 SVGAGI. There are 15 residues in the CDR3. The CDR3: CASSHPSGGKDTQYF. Here the CDR3 DNA reads TGTGCCAGCAGCCACCCTAGCGGGGGGAAAGATACGCAGTATTTT.

The chain is built from TRBV27 and TRBJ1-1; 10 nucleotides line up with TRBD1. The germline CDR1 and CDR2 sequences are MNHEY and SMNVEV (reference sequence). The J segment lost 1 base and the V segment lost 8 bases, leaving 4 bases of the junction unmatched. This CDR3 contains 14 residues. CDR3 DNA sequence: TGTGCCAGCGCGTGGACAGGGGGGAACACTGAAGCTTTCTTT. Protein product: CASAWTGGNTEAFF.

This clone appeared a single time. The CDR3 sequence: CASSVGVGSQNTEAFF. Written as DNA, the CDR3 is TGTGCCAGCAGCGTAGGTGTGGGCAGCCAGAACACTGAAGCTTTCTTT. The chain carries TRBV9 and TRBJ1-1; D unresolved. Germline assignment: CDR1 SGDLS and CDR2 YYNGEE. V shed 0 bases and J shed 1 base, with 13 bases lying between them. The CDR3 totals 16 residues.

V and J are TRBV4-2 and TRBJ1-5; D uncertain. Germline-derived CDR1 and CDR2 are LGHNA and YNFKEQ. V was shortened by 1 base and J by 3 bases, with 13 bases between the two germline ends. This CDR3 comprises 16 residues. This CDR3 reads CASSQGRAQNNQPQHF. The CDR3, as DNA: TGTGCCAGCAGCCAAGGGAGGGCACAGAACAATCAGCCCCAGCATTTT.

The table lists this clone with a few counts. The rearrangement links TRBV6-5 to TRBJ2-5; the D gene is possibly TRBD1 (8 bases). From germline, CDR1 is MNHEY and CDR2 SVGAGI. The V gene lost 7 bases and the J gene lost 4 bases, with 19 bases spanning the gap. The CDR3 consists of 15 residues. CDR3 residues: CASTPTGGVGETQYF. CDR3 DNA: TGTGCCAGCACCCCAACAGGGGGGGTTGGAGAGACCCAGTACTTC.